This T cell receptor beta chain derives from a study of blood T cell repertoires in COVID-19 (dated by TCRdb to the early 2020s). In terms of the full investigation: Samples from collaborators originated in the United States, Italy and Spain and spanned both the acute and convalescent phases of COVID-19. Samples came from the ongoing ImmuneRACE study (first 160 participants) plus 1,254 subjects from 6 global collaborators. The material from the prospective study consisted of cDNA or gDNA derived from T cells, B-cell-depleted T cells, or PBMCs. The dataset comprised deeply sampled blood TCRbeta repertoires from subjects exposed to, actively infected with, or recovered from COVID-19. The repertoires were released in a freely available public database meant as a resource for research on the immune response to SARS-CoV-2. Sample metadata almost always included a de-identified subject ID, COVID-19 status, age in years and sex. Where HLA class I and class II types were available, the types were taken from metadata supplied by the sample provider, not from assay-based typing.

CDR1 is given as LNHDA and CDR2 as SQIVND, both from the germline V gene (reference sequence). Its CDR3 holds 14 amino acids, cysteine through phenylalanine. Only the CDR3 DNA stays, 42 bases, in frame from base 1. Trimming accounts for 4 bases at V and 5 bases at J, while the number of junction bases matched to no gene is 7. The research as a whole found: The quantity of clinical and demographic metadata differed by source and by participant and was supplied without curation.

TCRbeta CDR3 regions were amplified from genomic DNA by means of the immunoSEQ Assay, a bias-controlled multiplex PCR. The authors processed their data as follows. The number of nucleated cells in each sample was estimated by amplification of reference gene primers within the assay. To quantify the absolute abundance of each unique TCRbeta CDR3 rearrangement, sequence reads were collapsed and filtered. For each sample, productive Simpson clonality was calculated as the square root of Simpson's diversity index over productive rearrangements. TCRdb re-hosts the immuneACCESS table, in-frame sequences only. Its copies lack some clones; in the studies checked, an unresolved V gene accounts for under half of them, and the cause for the rest is not known. The V and J calls and clone size are taken from that table; D and trimming were inferred from the DNA. The sample has 500,000 to 600,000 clones on record, about 89% of them singletons. Jointly, the top ten make up about 8% of the sample.

One collaborating source in Seattle enrolled patients during active infection and followed them longitudinally through the course of disease. Whole blood was collected in K2EDTA tubes by collaborating institutions according to the institutions' own protocols. For TCRbeta analysis, collaborators shipped samples as frozen whole blood, isolated PBMCs, or DNA extracted from either of those sample types. On this clone: This clone's antigen is unknown. No much larger clone is present one base from it, and per-base qualities are unavailable.

The sequencing sample was made of peripheral blood. The V gene is TRBV19 and the J gene is TRBJ1-1, and TRBD1 aligns with 7 junction nucleotides. The receptor's source is a woman aged 50 to 60 with COVID-19, enrolled during active disease. The encoded CDR3 is CASSKPYRGTEAFF. The DNA reads as follows: TGTGCCAGTAGTAAGCCTTACAGGGGAACTGAAGCTTTCTTT.